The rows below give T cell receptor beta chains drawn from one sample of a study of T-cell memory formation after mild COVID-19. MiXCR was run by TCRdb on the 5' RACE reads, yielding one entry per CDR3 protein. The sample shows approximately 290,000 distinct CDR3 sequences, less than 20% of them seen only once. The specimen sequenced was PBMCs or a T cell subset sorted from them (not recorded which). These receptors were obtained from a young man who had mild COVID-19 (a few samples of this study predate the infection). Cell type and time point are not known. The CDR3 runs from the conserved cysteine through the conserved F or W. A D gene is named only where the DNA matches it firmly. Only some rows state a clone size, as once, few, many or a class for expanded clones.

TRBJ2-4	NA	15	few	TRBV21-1	TGTGCCAGCACGCCGATGATGCTAGCCAAAAACATTCAGTACTTC	CASTPMMLAKNIQYF
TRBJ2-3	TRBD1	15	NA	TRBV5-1	TGCGCCAGCAGCCTCATGACAGGGCGGCCAGATACGCAGTATTTT	CASSLMTGRPDTQYF
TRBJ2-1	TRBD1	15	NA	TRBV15	TGTGCCACCAGCAGAGAAACAGGGGTTGGCTCCGGACAGTTCTTC	CATSRETGVGSGQFF
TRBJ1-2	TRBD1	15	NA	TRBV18	TGTGCCAGCTCACCCACGGGACAGGGGTTGAATGGCTACACCTTC	CASSPTGQGLNGYTF
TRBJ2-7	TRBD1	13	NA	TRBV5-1	TGCGCCAGCAGCCCGGACAGGGGCGACGAGCAGTACTTC	CASSPDRGDEQYF
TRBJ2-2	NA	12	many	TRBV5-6	TGTGCCAGCAGCTCAGATGGCGGGGAGCTGTTTTTT	CASSSDGGELFF
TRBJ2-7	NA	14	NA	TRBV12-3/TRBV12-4	TGTGCCAGCACCCCGGGACACCCTTTGGGCGAGCAGTACTTC	CASTPGHPLGEQYF
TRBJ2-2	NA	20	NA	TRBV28	TGTGCCAGCAGTCTTTATGCCCCCGGGGCAGGAAGGTTTCGGGCGGGGGAGCTGTTTTTT	CASSLYAPGAGRFRAGELFF
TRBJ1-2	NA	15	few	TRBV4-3	TGCGCCAGCAGCCAAGATTGGAGGGGGAACTATGGCTACACCTTC	CASSQDWRGNYGYTF
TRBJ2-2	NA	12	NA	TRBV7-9	TGTGCCAGCAGCTCTGCCACCGGGGAGCTGTTTTTT	CASSSATGELFF